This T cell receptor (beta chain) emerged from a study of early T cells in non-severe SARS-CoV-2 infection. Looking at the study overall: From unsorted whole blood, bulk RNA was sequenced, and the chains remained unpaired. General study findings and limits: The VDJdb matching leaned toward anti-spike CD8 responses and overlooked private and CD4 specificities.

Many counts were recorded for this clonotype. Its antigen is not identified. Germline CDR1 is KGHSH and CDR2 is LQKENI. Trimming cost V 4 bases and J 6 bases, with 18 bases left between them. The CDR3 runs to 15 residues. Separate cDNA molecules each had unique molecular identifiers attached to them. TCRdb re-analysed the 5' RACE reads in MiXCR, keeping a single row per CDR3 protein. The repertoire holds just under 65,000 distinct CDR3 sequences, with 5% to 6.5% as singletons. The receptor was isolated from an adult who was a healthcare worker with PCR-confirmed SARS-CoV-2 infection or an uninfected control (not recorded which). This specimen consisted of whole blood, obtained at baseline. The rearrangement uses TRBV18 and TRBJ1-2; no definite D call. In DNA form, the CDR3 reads TGTGCCAGCTCACGGTTGTTCGGGGAGGGAGATGGCTACACCTTC. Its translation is CASSRLFGEGDGYTF.